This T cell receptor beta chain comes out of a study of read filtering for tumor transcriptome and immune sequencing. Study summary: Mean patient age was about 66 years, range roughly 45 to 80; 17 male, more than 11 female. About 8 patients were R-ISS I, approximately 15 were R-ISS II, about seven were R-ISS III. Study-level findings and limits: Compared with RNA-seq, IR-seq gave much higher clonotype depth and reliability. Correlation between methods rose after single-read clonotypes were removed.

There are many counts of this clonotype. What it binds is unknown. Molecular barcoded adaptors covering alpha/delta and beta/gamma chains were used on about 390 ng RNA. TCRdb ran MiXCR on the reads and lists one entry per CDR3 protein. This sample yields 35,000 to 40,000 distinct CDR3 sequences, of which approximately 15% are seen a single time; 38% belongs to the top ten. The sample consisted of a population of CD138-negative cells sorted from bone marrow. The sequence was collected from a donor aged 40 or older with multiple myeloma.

The CDR3 protein is CAWSVASPQEQYF. CDR3 DNA: TGTGCCTGGAGTGTAGCAAGCCCGCAAGAGCAGTACTTC. V usage is TRBV30 and J usage is TRBJ2-7; no definite D call. CDR1 and CDR2 (germline): GTSNPN, SVGIG (reference sequence). The V end lost 0 bases, the J end lost 7 bases, and 13 bases lay between the germline ends. This CDR3 is 13 amino acids long.